The clone carrying this TCR beta chain was seen many times. Drawn at first hyperthyroidism diagnosis, the blood sample preceded any ophthalmopathy symptoms. This CDR3 is 16 amino acids long. V was cut by 2 bases and J by 0 bases, with 16 bases left in between. Germline loops: CDR1 GTSNPN, CDR2 SVGIG (reference sequence). This sample was included in a study of T cells in Graves' hyperthyroidism and ophthalmopathy. Study background: The blood sample was taken at first diagnosis, before treatment began.

The investigators amplified TCR beta CDR3 regions from RNA transcripts. When the TCR CDR3 underwent first-round RT-PCR, the HTBI primer set was used. From the multiplex PCR reads, TCRdb called clonotypes with MiXCR, one entry per CDR3 protein. Of about 270,000 distinct CDR3 sequences listed, 20% to 25% are singletons. Sample: blood. The receptor comes from a man in his forties or fifties with Graves' hyperthyroidism that later progressed to Graves' ophthalmopathy. This chain connects TRBV30 to TRBJ1-1; weak D call: TRBD1 (5 bases). This CDR3 is CAWSPPGRALNTEAFF. The CDR3 bases are TGTGCCTGGAGTCCCCCTGGCAGGGCCCTGAACACTGAAGCTTTCTTT.